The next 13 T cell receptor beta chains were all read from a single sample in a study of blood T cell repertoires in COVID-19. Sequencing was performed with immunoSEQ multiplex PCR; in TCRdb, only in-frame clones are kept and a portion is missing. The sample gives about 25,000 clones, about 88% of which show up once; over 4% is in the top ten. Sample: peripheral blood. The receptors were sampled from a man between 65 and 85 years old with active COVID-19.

The CDR3 protein is CASRVDRANTEAFF. The DNA of the CDR3 is TGTGCCTCGCGAGTGGACAGGGCGAACACTGAAGCTTTCTTT. The V call is TRBV27, the J call TRBJ1-1; 8 bases map to TRBD1. With V trimmed by 11 bases and J by 1 base, 9 bases remained unmatched. CDR1 is MNHEY, CDR2 SMNVEV, per germline (reference sequence). This CDR3 comprises 14 residues.

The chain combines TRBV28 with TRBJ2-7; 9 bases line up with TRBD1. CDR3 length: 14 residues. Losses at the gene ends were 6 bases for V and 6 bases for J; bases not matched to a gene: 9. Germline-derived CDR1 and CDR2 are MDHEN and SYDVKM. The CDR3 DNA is TGTGCCAGCAGCCGGGGACAGGGAACGGGCGAGCAGTACTTC. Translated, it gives CASSRGQGTGEQYF.

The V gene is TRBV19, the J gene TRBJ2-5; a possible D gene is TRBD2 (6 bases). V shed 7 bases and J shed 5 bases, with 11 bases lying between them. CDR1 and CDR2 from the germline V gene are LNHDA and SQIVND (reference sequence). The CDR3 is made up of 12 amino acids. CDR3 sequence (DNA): TGTGCCAGTAAAACAGGAGGGGAGACCCAGTACTTC. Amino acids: CASKTGGETQYF.

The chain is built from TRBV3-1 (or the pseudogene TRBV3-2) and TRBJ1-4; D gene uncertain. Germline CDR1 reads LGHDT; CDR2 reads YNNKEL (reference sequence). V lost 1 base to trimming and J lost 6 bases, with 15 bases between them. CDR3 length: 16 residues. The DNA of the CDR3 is TGTGCCAGCAGCCAAGGATTCGGGGTAGTGCATGAAAAACTGTTTTTT. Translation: CASSQGFGVVHEKLFF.

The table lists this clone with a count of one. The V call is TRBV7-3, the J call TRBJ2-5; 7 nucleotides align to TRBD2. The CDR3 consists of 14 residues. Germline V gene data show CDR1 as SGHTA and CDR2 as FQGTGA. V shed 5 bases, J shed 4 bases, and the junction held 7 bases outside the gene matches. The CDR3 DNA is TGTGCCAGCAGCGTCCGGGGGGATCGAGAGACCCAGTACTTC. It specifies CASSVRGDRETQYF.

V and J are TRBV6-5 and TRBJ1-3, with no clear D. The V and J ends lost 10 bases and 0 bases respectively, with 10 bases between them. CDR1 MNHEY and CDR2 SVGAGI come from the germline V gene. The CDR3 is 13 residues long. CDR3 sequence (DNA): TGTGCCACCCACGAGAGCTCTGGAAACACCATATATTTT. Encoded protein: CATHESSGNTIYF.

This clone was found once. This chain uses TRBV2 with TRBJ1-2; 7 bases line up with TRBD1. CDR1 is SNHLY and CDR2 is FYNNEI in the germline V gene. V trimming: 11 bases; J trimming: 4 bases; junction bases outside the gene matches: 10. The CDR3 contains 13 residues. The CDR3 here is CAGRQGSFYGYTF. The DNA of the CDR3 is TGTGCCGGCCGACAGGGAAGTTTCTATGGCTACACCTTC.

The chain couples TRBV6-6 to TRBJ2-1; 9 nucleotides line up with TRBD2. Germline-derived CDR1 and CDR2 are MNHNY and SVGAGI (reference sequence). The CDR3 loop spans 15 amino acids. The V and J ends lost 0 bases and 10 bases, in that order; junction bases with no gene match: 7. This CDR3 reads CASSYSRGGAGEQFF. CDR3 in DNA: TGTGCCAGCAGTTACTCGCGCGGGGGGGCGGGAGAGCAGTTCTTC.

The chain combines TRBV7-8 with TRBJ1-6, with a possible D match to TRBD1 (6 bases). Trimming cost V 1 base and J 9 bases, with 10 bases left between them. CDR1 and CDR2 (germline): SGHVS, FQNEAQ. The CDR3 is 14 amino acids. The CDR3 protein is CASSLVRGGSPLHF. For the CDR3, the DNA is TGTGCCAGCAGCTTAGTCAGGGGCGGTTCACCCCTCCACTTT.

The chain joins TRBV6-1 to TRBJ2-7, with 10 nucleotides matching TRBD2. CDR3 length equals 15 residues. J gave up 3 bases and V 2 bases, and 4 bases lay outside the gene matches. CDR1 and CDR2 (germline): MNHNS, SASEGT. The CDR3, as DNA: TGTGCCAGCAGTGAACCACTAGCGGGATTCTACGAGCAGTACTTC. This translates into CASSEPLAGFYEQYF.

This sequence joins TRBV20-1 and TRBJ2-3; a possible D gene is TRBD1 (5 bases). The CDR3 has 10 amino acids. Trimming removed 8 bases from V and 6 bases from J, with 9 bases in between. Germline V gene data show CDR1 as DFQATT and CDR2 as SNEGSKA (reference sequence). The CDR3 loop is CSLGPDTQYF. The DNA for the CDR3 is TGCAGTCTGGGGCCCGATACGCAGTATTTT.

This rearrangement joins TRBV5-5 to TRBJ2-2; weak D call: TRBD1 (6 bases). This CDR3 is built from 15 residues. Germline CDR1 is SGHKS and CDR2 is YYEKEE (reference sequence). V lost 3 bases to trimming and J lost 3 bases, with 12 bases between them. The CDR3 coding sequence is TGTGCCAGCAGCTCCTCAGCAGGGGACACCGGGGAGCTGTTTTTT. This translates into CASSSSAGDTGELFF.

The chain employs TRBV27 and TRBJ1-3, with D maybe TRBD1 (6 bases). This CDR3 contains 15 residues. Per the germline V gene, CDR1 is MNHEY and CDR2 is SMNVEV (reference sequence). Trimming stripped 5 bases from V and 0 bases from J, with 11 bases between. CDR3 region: CASSPDRSSGNTIYF. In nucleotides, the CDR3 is TGTGCCAGCAGTCCCGACAGGAGCTCTGGAAACACCATATATTTT.